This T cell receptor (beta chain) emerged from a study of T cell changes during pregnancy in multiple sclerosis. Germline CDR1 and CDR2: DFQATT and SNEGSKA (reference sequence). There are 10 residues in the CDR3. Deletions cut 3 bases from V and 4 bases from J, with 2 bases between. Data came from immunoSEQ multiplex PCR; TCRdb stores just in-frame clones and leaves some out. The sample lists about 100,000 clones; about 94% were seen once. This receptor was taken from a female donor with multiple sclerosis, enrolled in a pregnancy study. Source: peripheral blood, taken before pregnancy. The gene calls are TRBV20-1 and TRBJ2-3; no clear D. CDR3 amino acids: CSASSDTQYF. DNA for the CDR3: TGCAGTGCTAGCTCAGATACGCAGTATTTT.